The 9 T cell receptor beta chains reported below all come from one sample, sequenced in a study of PD-1 blockade in classical Hodgkin lymphoma. Using immunoSEQ multiplex PCR, the repertoire was profiled, and TCRdb retains in-frame clones only, with some absent. The sample holds under 15,000 clones, around 84% seen once. Every patient relapsed after autologous stem cell transplantation, and brentuximab vedotin exposure varied. This specimen was peripheral blood mononuclear cells (PBMCs), taken at baseline. The receptors were sampled from a human donor with classical Hodgkin lymphoma.

The chain recombines TRBV7-2 with TRBJ2-7; D uncertain. The CDR3 has 12 residues. With 5 bases removed from V and 0 bases from J, the gap between germline ends came to 5 bases. The V gene's germline CDR1 is SGHTA and CDR2 FQGNSA. The CDR3 protein is CASSQSSYEQYF. DNA for the CDR3: TGTGCCAGCAGCCAGAGCTCCTACGAGCAGTACTTC.

This chain joins TRBV6-5 and TRBJ1-4; D may be TRBD1 (5 bases). V dropped 7 bases and J dropped 5 bases, with 17 bases sitting between them. From germline, CDR1 is MNHEY and CDR2 SVGAGI. The CDR3 length is 15 residues. The CDR3 region is CASTTYAGRNEKLFF. The CDR3, as DNA: TGTGCCAGCACCACATACGCAGGGAGAAATGAAAAACTGTTTTTT.

This clone rates as medium-sized. The rearrangement uses TRBV19 and TRBJ2-7, with D possibly TRBD1 on 5 matching bases. V lost 3 bases to trimming and J lost 2 bases, with 14 bases between them. Germline lookup yields CDR1 LNHDA and CDR2 SQIVND (reference sequence). This CDR3 spans 15 amino acids. This chain's CDR3 is CASSIGFGRAYEQYV. The CDR3 nucleotides are TGTGCCAGTAGTATTGGTTTTGGCAGGGCCTACGAGCAGTACGTC.

This clone has only one observation. The chain recombines TRBV27 with TRBJ2-1, with D perhaps matching TRBD2 (5 bases). There are 16 residues in the CDR3. V lost 5 bases, J lost 6 bases, and 20 bases lay in between. The germline gives CDR1 MNHEY, CDR2 SMNVEV (reference sequence). DNA of the CDR3: TGTGCCAGCAGTCTAACCCGCCTAGCAGTTTTCAATGAGCAGTTCTTC. Residues: CASSLTRLAVFNEQFF.

The V gene is TRBV28, the J gene TRBJ2-3; TRBD1 aligns across 8 bases. There are 16 residues in the CDR3. The germline V gene has CDR1 MDHEN and CDR2 SYDVKM. Germline trimming cut 7 bases from V and 3 bases from J; bases unmatched to any gene: 12. The CDR3 is CASTLTGTGRTDTQYF. DNA of the CDR3: TGTGCCAGCACCCTGACCGGGACAGGACGAACAGATACGCAGTATTTT.

The rearrangement joins TRBV7-2 to TRBJ2-5; 7 bases align to TRBD1. Trimming at V came to 5 bases and at J to 8 bases, leaving 11 bases not matched to a gene. Germline V gene data show CDR1 as SGHTA and CDR2 as FQGNSA. The CDR3 is made up of 14 amino acids. The CDR3 here is CASSAPDRIGTQYF. CDR3 nucleotide sequence: TGTGCCAGCAGCGCCCCGGACAGGATTGGTACCCAGTACTTC.

The chain uses TRBV7-9 and TRBJ2-1; 11 nucleotides agree with TRBD1. Germline V gives CDR1 SEHNR, CDR2 FQNEAQ (reference sequence). The CDR3 runs 16 residues. The trim removed 6 bases at V and 4 bases at J, leaving 8 bases unmatched. As DNA, the CDR3 is TGTGCCAGCAGTCCGGGACAGGGGGTTTCATACAATGAGCAGTTCTTC. This codes for CASSPGQGVSYNEQFF. The complete variable domain, with remaining parts taken from reference TRBV7-9 and TRBJ2-1, reads DTGVSQNPRHKITKRGQNVTFRCDPISEHNRLYWYRQTLGQGPEFLTYFQNEAQLEKSRLLSDRFSAERPKGSFSTLEIQRTEQGDSAMYLCASSPGQGVSYNEQFFGPGTRLTVL.

This clone was seen only a few times. This sequence joins TRBV27 and TRBJ1-1, with D possibly matching TRBD1 (5 bases). CDR3 size: 13 residues. CDR1 is MNHEY and CDR2 is SMNVEV in the germline V gene (reference sequence). V was trimmed by 6 bases and J by 4 bases, leaving 12 bases between them. CDR3 bases: TGTGCCAGCAGACCGCTCGGGGGCACTGAAGCTTTCTTT. It translates to CASRPLGGTEAFF.

This chain connects TRBV28 to TRBJ2-7, with D perhaps TRBD1 (6 bases). CDR1 and CDR2 from the germline V gene are MDHEN and SYDVKM. Trimming removed 7 bases from V and 0 bases from J, with 10 bases in between. CDR3 length: 13 residues. In DNA form, the CDR3 reads TGTGCCAGCACGAGACAGGTCTCCTACGAGCAGTACTTC. Translation: CASTRQVSYEQYF.